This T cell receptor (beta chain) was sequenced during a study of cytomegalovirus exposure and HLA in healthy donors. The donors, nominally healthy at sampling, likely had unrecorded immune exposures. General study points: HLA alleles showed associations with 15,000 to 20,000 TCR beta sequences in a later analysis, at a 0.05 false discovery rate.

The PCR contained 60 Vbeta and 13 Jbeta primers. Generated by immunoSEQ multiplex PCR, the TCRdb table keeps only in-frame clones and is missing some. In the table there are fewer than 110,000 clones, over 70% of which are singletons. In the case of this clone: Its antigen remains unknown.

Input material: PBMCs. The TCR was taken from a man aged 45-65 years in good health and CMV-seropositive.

CDR3 region: CASSYSEGSYEQYF. The CDR3 DNA reads as TGTGCCAGCAGTTACTCGGAGGGTTCCTACGAGCAGTACTTC. The V and J genes are TRBV6-5 and TRBJ2-7, with D possibly being TRBD2 (6 bases). Between the trimmed V and J ends, which lost 0 bases and 1 base, there was a span of 7 bases. The CDR3 sequence is 14 residues long. In germline, CDR1 is MNHEY, CDR2 SVGAGI.